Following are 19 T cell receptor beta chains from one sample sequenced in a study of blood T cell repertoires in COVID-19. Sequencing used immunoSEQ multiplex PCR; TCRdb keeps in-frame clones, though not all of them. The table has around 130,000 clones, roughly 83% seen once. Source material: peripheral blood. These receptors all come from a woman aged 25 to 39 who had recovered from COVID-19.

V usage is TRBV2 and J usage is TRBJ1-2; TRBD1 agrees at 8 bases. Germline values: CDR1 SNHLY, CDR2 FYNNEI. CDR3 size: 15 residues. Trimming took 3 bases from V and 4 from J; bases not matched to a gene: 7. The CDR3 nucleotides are TGTGCCAGCAGTGAGACAGCAGGGGGCCCCTATGGCTACACCTTC. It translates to CASSETAGGPYGYTF.

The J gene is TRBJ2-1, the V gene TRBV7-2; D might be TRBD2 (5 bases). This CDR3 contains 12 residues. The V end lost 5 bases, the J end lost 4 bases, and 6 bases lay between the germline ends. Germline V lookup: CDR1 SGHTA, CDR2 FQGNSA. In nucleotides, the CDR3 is TGTGCCAGCAGCGGGAGATACAATGAGCAGTTCTTC. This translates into CASSGRYNEQFF.

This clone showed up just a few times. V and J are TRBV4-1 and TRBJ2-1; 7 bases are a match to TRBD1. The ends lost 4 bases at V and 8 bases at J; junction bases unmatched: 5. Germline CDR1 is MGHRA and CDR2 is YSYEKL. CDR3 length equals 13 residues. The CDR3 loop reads CASSPRQGDEQFF. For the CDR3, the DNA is TGCGCCAGCAGCCCGCGACAGGGTGATGAGCAGTTCTTC.

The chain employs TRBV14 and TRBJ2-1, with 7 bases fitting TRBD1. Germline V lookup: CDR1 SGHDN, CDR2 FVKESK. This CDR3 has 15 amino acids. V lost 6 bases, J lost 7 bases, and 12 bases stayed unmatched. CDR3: CASSQQGISVNEQFF. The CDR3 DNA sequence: TGTGCCAGCAGTCAACAGGGGATCAGCGTAAATGAGCAGTTCTTC.

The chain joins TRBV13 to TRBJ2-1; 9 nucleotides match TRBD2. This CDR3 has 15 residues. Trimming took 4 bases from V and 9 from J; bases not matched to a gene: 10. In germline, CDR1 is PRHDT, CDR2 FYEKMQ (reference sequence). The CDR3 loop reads CASSSGGLAGSEQFF. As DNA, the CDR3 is TGTGCCAGCAGCTCGGGAGGGCTAGCGGGGAGTGAGCAGTTCTTC.

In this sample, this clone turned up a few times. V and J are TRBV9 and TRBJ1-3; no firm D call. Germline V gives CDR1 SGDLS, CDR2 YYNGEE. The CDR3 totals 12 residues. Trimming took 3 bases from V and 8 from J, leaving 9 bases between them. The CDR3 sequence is CASSASEHTIYF. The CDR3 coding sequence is TGTGCCAGCAGCGCCTCCGAGCACACCATATATTTT.

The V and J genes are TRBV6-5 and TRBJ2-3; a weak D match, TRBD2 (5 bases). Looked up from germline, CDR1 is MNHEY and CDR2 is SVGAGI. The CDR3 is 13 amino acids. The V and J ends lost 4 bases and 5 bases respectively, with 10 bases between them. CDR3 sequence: CASSSTGLDTQYF. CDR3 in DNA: TGTGCCAGCAGTTCGACCGGACTAGATACGCAGTATTTT.

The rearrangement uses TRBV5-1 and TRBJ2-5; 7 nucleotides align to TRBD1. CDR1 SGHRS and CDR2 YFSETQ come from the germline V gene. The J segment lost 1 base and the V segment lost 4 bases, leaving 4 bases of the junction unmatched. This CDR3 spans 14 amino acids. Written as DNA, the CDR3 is TGCGCCAGCAGCAGGGACAGCGGCCAAGAGACCCAGTACTTC. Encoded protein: CASSRDSGQETQYF. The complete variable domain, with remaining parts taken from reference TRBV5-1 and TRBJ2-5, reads KAGVTQTPRYLIKTRGQQVTLSCSPISGHRSVSWYQQTPGQGLQFLFEYFSETQRNKGNFPGRFSGRQFSNSRSEMNVSTLELGDSALYLCASSRDSGQETQYFGPGTRLLVL.

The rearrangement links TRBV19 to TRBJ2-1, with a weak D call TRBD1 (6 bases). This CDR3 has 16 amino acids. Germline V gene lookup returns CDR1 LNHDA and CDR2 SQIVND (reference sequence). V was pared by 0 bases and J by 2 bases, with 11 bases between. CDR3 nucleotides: TGTGCCAGTAGTATAGATCCCAGGGGAACCTACAATGAGCAGTTCTTC. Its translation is CASSIDPRGTYNEQFF.

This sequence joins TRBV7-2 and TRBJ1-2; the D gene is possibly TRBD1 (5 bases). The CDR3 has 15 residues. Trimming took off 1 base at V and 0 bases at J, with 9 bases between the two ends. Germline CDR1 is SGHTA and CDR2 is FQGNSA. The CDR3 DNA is TGTGCCAGCAGCTTAGGGGGGAGGGCTAACTATGGCTACACCTTC. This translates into CASSLGGRANYGYTF.

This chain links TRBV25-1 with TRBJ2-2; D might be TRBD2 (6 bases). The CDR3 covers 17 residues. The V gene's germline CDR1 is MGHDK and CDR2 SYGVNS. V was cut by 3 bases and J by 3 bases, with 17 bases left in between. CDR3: CASSDRDSNWDTGELFF. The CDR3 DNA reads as TGTGCCAGCAGTGACCGGGACTCCAATTGGGACACCGGGGAGCTGTTTTTT.

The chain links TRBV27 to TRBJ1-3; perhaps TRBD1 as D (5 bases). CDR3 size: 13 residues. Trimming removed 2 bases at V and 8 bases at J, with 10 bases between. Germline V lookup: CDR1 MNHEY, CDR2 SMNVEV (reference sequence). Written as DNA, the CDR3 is TGTGCCAGCAGTTTAAACAGGAAAGACACCATATATTTT. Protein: CASSLNRKDTIYF.

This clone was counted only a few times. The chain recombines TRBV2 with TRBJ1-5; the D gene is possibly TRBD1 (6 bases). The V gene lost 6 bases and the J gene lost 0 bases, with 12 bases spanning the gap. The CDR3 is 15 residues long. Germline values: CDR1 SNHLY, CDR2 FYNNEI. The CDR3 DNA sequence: TGTGCCAGCAGATACAAGGGGGATAGCAATCAGCCCCAGCATTTT. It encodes CASRYKGDSNQPQHF.

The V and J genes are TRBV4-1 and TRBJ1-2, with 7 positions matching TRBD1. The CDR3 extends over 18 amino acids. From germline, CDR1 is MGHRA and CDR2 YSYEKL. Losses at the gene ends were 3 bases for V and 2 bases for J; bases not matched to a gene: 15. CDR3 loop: CASSQPFLLLDRNYGYTF. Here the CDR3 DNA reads TGCGCCAGCAGCCAGCCCTTCCTGCTCTTGGACAGGAACTATGGCTACACCTTC.

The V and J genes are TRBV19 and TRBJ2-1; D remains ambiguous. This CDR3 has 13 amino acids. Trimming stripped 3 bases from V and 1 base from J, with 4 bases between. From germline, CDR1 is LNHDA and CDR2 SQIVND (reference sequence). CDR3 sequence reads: CASSINSYNEQFF. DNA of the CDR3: TGTGCCAGTAGTATTAATTCCTACAATGAGCAGTTCTTC.

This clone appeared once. CDR3 sequence: CASSKGTGGLYEQYF. The CDR3 DNA reads TGTGCCAGCAGCAAGGGGACAGGGGGCTTGTACGAGCAGTACTTC. The chain couples TRBV5-4 to TRBJ2-7, with TRBD1 matching 12 bases. Germline assignment: CDR1 SGHNT and CDR2 YYREEE (reference sequence). After removal of 4 bases from V and 4 bases from J, the junction contained 6 bases not matched to a gene. The CDR3 has 15 residues.

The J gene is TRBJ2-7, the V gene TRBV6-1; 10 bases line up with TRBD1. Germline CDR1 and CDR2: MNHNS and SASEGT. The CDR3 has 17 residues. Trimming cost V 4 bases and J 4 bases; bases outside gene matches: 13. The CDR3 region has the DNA TGTGCCAGCAGTGGAAGTTGGGGACAGGGGAGCGGATACGAGCAGTACTTC. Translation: CASSGSWGQGSGYEQYF.

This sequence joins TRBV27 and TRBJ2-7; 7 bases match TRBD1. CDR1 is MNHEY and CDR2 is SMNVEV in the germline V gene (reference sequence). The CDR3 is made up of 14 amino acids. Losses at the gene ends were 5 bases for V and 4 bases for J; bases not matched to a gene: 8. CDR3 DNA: TGTGCCAGCAGTCTACAGGGGCTCAGGTACGAGCAGTACTTC. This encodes CASSLQGLRYEQYF.

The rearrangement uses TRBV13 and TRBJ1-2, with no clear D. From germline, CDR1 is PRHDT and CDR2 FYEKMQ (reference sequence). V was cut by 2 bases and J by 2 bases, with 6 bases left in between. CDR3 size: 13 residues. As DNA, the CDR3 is TGTGCCAGCAGCTTAAGCGGGAACTATGGCTACACCTTC. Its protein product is CASSLSGNYGYTF. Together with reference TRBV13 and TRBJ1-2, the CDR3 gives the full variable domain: AAGVIQSPRHLIKEKRETATLKCYPIPRHDTVYWYQQGPGQDPQFLISFYEKMQSDKGSIPDRFSAQQFSDYHSELNMSSLELGDSALYFCASSLSGNYGYTFGSGTRLTVV.